A selection of T cell receptor beta chains follows, all from one sample in a study of blood T cell repertoires in COVID-19. Measured with immunoSEQ multiplex PCR; TCRdb has only the in-frame clones, and not every one. The profile covers about 670,000 clones, with about 87% appearing a single time and more than 0.25% taken by the ten largest. Sequenced material: peripheral blood. These receptors were taken from a woman under 30 with acute or convalescent COVID-19. Each CDR3 is given with its conserved first and last residue. Fields, in order: V gene, J gene, D gene, clone size, CDR3 DNA, CDR3 protein. A D gene is named only where the DNA matches it firmly. Expanded clones get a size class; other rows say once, few or many, or leave the size out.

TRBV18	TRBJ1-1	TRBD1	-	TGTGCCAGCTCGACGGACAGGGGGCTCACTGAAGCTTTCTTT	CASSTDRGLTEAFF
TRBV5-1	TRBJ1-1	-	-	TGCGCCAGCAGCCTGATTCTGGGGCTGAACACTGAAGCTTTCTTT	CASSLILGLNTEAFF
TRBV6-1	TRBJ2-2	TRBD2	-	TGTGCCAGCAGTGAATGGGACTACCCTTGGACCGGGGAGCTGTTTTTT	CASSEWDYPWTGELFF
TRBV3-1/TRBV3-2	TRBJ1-5	-	once	TGTGCCAGCAGCCAAGTCGGTCAGCCCCAGCATTTT	CASSQVGQPQHF
TRBV7-9	TRBJ2-7	TRBD1	-	TGTGCCAGCAGACCGGGGACAATCGAACAGAACAGGGGCCTCTACGAGCAGTACTTC	CASRPGTIEQNRGLYEQYF
TRBV24-1	TRBJ2-2	TRBD1	-	TGTGCCACCAGTGATCCCGGGACAGGGAACACCGGGGAGCTGTTTTTT	CATSDPGTGNTGELFF
TRBV19	TRBJ1-1	TRBD1	-	TGTGCCAGTAGCTCCGGGACAGGCCGCTTGAACACTGAAGCTTTCTTT	CASSSGTGRLNTEAFF
TRBV30	TRBJ1-1	-	-	TGTGCCTGGAGTCGTGGGGCGATGAACACTGAAGCTTTCTTT	CAWSRGAMNTEAFF
TRBV7-3	TRBJ2-2	-	-	TGTGCCAGCAGCTTAAAGGGGCCAAGTGCCGGGGAGCTGTTTTTT	CASSLKGPSAGELFF
TRBV5-6	TRBJ2-4	-	-	TGTGCCAGCAGCTTGCTAGCGAAAAAAAACATTCAGTACTTC	CASSLLAKKNIQYF
TRBV2	TRBJ1-2	TRBD1	-	TGTGCCAGCAGTGGACAGGACAGGCCGTACTATGGCTACACCTTC	CASSGQDRPYYGYTF
TRBV2	TRBJ2-3	TRBD2	-	TGTGCCAGCCCCGGGACTAGCGGCCGCACAGATACGCAGTATTTT	CASPGTSGRTDTQYF
TRBV29-1	TRBJ1-1	TRBD1	-	TGCAGCGTTGAGATGGGACAGCTCGCTTTCTTT	CSVEMGQLAFF
TRBV7-8	TRBJ1-5	TRBD1	-	TGTGCCAGCAGCCCGACAGGGTCCAATCAGCCCCAGCATTTT	CASSPTGSNQPQHF